This T cell receptor beta chain was observed in a study of graft-versus-host responses after intestinal transplantation. The CDR3 sequence is 13 residues long. Trimming pared 3 bases from V and 6 bases from J, leaving 12 bases between. Germline CDR1 reads MNHNS; CDR2 reads SASEGT. The table came from immunoSEQ multiplex PCR; TCRdb's copy has only in-frame clones and leaves some out. This table has about 130,000 clones, roughly 92% appearing once. In the case of this clone: Its specificity is unknown.

The clonotype comes from a human donor who received an intestinal transplant. The chain is built from TRBV6-1 and TRBJ2-7; a possible D gene is TRBD1 (5 bases). Sequenced material: unstimulated CD4+ T cells sorted from spleen or lymph node cells, taken before intestinal transplant. CDR3 in amino acids: CASSDGHLAEQYF. The CDR3 DNA follows: TGTGCCAGCAGTGACGGACACCTCGCCGAGCAGTACTTC.